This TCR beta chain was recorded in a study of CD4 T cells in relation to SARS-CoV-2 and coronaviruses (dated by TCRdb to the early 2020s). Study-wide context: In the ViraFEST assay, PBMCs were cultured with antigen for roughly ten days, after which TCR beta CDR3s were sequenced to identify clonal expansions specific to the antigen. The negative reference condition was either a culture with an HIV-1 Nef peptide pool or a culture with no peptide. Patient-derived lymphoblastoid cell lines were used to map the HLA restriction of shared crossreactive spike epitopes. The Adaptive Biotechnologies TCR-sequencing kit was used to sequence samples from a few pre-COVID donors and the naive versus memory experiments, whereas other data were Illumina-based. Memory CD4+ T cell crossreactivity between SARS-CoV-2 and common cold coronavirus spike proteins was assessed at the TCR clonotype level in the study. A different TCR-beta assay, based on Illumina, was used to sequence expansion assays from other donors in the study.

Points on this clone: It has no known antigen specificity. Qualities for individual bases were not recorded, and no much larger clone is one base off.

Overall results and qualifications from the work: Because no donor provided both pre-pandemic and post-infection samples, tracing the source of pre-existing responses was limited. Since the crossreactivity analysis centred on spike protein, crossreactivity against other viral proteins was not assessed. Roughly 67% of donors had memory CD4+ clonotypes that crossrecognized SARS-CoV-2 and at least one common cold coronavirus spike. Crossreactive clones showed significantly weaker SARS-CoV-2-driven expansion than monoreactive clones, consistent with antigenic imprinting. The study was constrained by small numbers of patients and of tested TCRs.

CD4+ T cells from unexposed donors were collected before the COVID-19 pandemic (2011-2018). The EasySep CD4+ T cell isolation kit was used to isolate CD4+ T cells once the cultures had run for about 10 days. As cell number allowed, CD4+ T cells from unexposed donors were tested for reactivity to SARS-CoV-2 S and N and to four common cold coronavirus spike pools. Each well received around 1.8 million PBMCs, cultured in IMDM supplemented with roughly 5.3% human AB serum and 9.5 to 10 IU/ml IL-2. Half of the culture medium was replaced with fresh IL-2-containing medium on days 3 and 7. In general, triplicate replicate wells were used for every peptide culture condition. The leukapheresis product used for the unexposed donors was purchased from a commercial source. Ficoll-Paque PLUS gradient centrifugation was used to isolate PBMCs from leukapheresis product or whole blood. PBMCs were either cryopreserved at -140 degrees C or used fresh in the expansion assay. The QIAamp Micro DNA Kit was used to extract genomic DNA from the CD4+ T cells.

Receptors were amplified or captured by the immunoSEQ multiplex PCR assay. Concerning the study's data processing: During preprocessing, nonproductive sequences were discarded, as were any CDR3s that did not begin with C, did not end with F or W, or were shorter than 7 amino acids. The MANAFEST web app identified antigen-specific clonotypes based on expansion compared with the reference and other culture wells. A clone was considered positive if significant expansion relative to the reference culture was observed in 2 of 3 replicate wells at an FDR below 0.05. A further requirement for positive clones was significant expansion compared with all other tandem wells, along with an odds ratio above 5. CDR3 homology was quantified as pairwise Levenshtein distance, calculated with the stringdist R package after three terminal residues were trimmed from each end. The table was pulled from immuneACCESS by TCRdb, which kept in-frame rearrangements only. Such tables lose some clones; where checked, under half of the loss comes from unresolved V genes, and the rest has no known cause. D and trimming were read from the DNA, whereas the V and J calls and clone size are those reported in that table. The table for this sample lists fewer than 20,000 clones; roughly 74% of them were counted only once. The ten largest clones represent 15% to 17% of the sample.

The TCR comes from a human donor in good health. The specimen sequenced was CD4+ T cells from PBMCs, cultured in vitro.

CDR3 protein: CASSQASGRGELFF. In nucleotides, the sequence is TGTGCCAGCAGCCAGGCTAGCGGGAGGGGGGAGCTGTTTTTT. The sequence is built from TRBV3-1 (or the pseudogene TRBV3-2) and TRBJ2-2, and 11 junctional nucleotides match TRBD2. V is pruned by 3 bases and J by 8 bases, leaving 2 bases of the junction without a gene match. CDR1 LGHDT and CDR2 YNNKEL are derived from the germline V gene (reference sequence). The CDR3 measures 14 amino acids from cysteine to phenylalanine. Kept here is only the CDR3 DNA, which spans 42 bases and is read in frame from base 1.